These 17 T cell receptor beta chains were all obtained from the same sample, sequenced in a study of identical twins. MiXCR, run by TCRdb on the 5' RACE reads, gives a single entry per CDR3 protein. This table holds some 600,000 distinct CDR3 sequences, under 8.5% found once. These sequences were also reported in another study, on yellow fever vaccine responses in identical twins.

Sample: PBMCs. The receptors stem from a woman between 18 and 29 years old in good health.

The CDR3: CASSTPPGSSYNEQFF. The DNA for the CDR3 is TGTGCCAGCAGCACCCCTCCGGGGAGCTCCTACAATGAGCAGTTCTTC. The chain carries TRBV7-6 and TRBJ2-1; TRBD2 is a possible D gene (5 bases). Germline V gene data show CDR1 as SGHVS and CDR2 as FNYEAQ. The CDR3 loop spans 16 amino acids. V was cut by 5 bases and J by 0 bases, with 14 bases left in between.

This clonotype has ten or more counts. The V call is TRBV4-1, the J call TRBJ2-7, with D hard to call. With 0 bases removed from V and 2 bases from J, the gap between germline ends came to 14 bases. The CDR3 has 16 amino acids. The germline V gene has CDR1 MGHRA and CDR2 YSYEKL. CDR3 DNA: TGCGCCAGCAGCCAAGATCTTCTGGCAGGAACCTACGAGCAGTACGTC. Protein product: CASSQDLLAGTYEQYV.

This clonotype came up a few times. This rearrangement joins TRBV5-1 to TRBJ2-5, with a weak D call TRBD2 (5 bases). This CDR3 contains 14 residues. The ends were cut back, 0 bases at V and 4 bases at J, with 10 bases in the middle. CDR1 SGHRS and CDR2 YFSETQ come from the germline V gene. The CDR3 nucleotides read TGCGCCAGCAGCTTGGACTACCGGGGAGAGACCCAGTACTTC. It is translated as CASSLDYRGETQYF.

The sample holds a few counts of this clonotype. The chain recombines TRBV7-7 with TRBJ2-5; TRBD2 aligns across 9 bases. The CDR3 length is 17 residues. J gave up 5 bases and V 5 bases, and 15 bases lay outside the gene matches. Germline V gene sequence: CDR1 SSHAT, CDR2 FNYEAQ (reference sequence). The CDR3 sequence is CASSRKMSSGAGETQYF. The CDR3 region has the DNA TGTGCCAGCAGCAGAAAAATGTCTAGCGGGGCGGGGGAGACCCAGTACTTC.

The chain uses TRBV6-1 and TRBJ1-2, with D hard to call. The CDR3 is made up of 13 amino acids. V lost 8 bases and J 4 bases, leaving 14 bases between the germline ends. Per the germline V gene, CDR1 is MNHNS and CDR2 is SASEGT. CDR3 loop: CASVTSQIYGYTF. Written as DNA, the CDR3 is TGTGCCAGCGTCACGAGTCAGATCTATGGCTACACCTTC.

This rearrangement joins TRBV19 to TRBJ2-3; no definite D call. The germline V gene encodes CDR1 LNHDA and CDR2 SQIVND (reference sequence). V lost 3 bases, J lost 3 bases, and 7 bases lay in between. The CDR3 covers 13 residues. The CDR3 spells CASSIGNTDTQYF. The CDR3 DNA follows: TGTGCCAGTAGTATTGGGAATACAGATACGCAGTATTTT.

This clonotype was observed a handful of times. The gene calls are TRBV20-1 and TRBJ2-3; D may be TRBD1 or TRBD2 (5 bases each). CDR1 is DFQATT and CDR2 is SNEGSKA in the germline V gene (reference sequence). The CDR3 is made up of 12 amino acids. The V end was cut by 3 bases, the J end by 8 bases, with 12 bases between. CDR3 sequence: CSARTPGGTQYF. DNA of the CDR3: TGCAGTGCTAGGACCCCTGGGGGTACGCAGTATTTT.

J is TRBJ2-7 and V is TRBV5-1, with 12 bases lining up with TRBD1. The germline gives CDR1 SGHRS, CDR2 YFSETQ. The CDR3 covers 17 residues. V lost 0 bases and J lost 6; bases outside the gene matches: 10. DNA of the CDR3: TGCGCCAGCAGCTTGGAGGGACAGGGGGCAAGAGGAGGCGAGCAGTACTTC. It yields the protein CASSLEGQGARGGEQYF.

This clonotype was seen ten or more times. The rearrangement uses TRBV25-1 and TRBJ1-5; a weak D match, TRBD1 (5 bases). The CDR3 consists of 13 residues. Germline V gene data show CDR1 as MGHDK and CDR2 as SYGVNS. Trimming shortened V by 4 bases and J by 4 bases, and 8 bases separated the two germline ends. The CDR3 nucleotides are TGTGCCAGCAGTGCGACAGAGAATCAGCCCCAGCATTTT. Protein: CASSATENQPQHF.

This rearrangement joins TRBV14 to TRBJ2-3, with D possibly being TRBD2 (6 bases). The CDR3 runs 15 residues. Germline assignment: CDR1 SGHDN and CDR2 FVKESK. Trimming took 1 base from V and 4 from J, leaving 12 bases between them. The CDR3 protein is CASSQVPTSSDTQYF. The CDR3 DNA sequence: TGTGCCAGCAGCCAAGTTCCGACTAGTTCAGATACGCAGTATTTT. Full variable domain (remainder filled in from reference TRBV14 and TRBJ2-3): EAGVTQFPSHSVIEKGQTVTLRCDPISGHDNLYWYRRVMGKEIKFLLHFVKESKQDESGMPNNRFLAERTGGTYSTLKVQPAELEDSGVYFCASSQVPTSSDTQYFGPGTRLTVL.

The V call is TRBV20-1, the J call TRBJ2-7; D is uncertain. The germline V gene encodes CDR1 DFQATT and CDR2 SNEGSKA (reference sequence). The germline V and J ends were trimmed by 3 bases and 3 bases, with 12 bases remaining between them. There are 13 residues in the CDR3. The CDR3 region has the DNA TGCAGTGCTAGGGCCGGAACGGGCTACGAGCAGTACGTC. Its translation is CSARAGTGYEQYV.

The table lists this clonotype with many counts. The V gene is TRBV18, the J gene TRBJ2-3; 10 bases map to TRBD2. The germline gives CDR1 KGHSH, CDR2 LQKENI. This CDR3 contains 15 residues. V was pared by 1 base and J by 8 bases, with 6 bases of the junction left unmatched. CDR3: CASSPRTSGPSTQYF. The CDR3 nucleotides are TGTGCCAGCTCACCACGGACTAGCGGCCCCAGTACGCAGTATTTT.

V usage is TRBV5-1 and J usage is TRBJ2-5, with 7 bases lining up with TRBD1. This CDR3 is built from 15 residues. Germline CDR1 reads SGHRS; CDR2 reads YFSETQ. V trimming: 5 bases; J trimming: 2 bases; junction bases outside the gene matches: 9. The CDR3 sequence: CASRSPGQRQETQYF. In DNA form, the CDR3 reads TGCGCCAGCAGATCACCGGGACAGAGACAAGAGACCCAGTACTTC.

The chain employs TRBV12-3 or TRBV12-4 and TRBJ2-1; 10 nucleotides align to TRBD2. The CDR3 consists of 16 residues. Unmatched junction bases numbered 8, after V lost 2 bases and J lost 7 bases. The chain's CDR3 is CASSLTGSGGANEQFF. In DNA form, the CDR3 reads TGTGCCAGCAGTTTAACCGGGAGCGGGGGGGCAAATGAGCAGTTCTTC.

The chain employs TRBV29-1 and TRBJ1-1; D is unclear. The V and J ends lost 6 bases and 0 bases respectively, with 17 bases between them. CDR3 length equals 15 residues. The V gene's germline CDR1 is SQVTM and CDR2 ANQGSEA. The CDR3 nucleotides read TGCAGCGTCATCCCCTCCGAGGTTATGAACACTGAAGCTTTCTTT. It yields the protein CSVIPSEVMNTEAFF.

This chain connects TRBV12-3 or TRBV12-4 to TRBJ2-1; possibly TRBD2 for D (6 bases). The V end lost 0 bases, the J end lost 6 bases, and 15 bases lay between the germline ends. The CDR3 runs to 16 residues. CDR3 protein: CASSLAGTSGSNEQFF. The CDR3 coding sequence is TGTGCCAGCAGTTTAGCCGGGACTTCGGGGAGCAATGAGCAGTTCTTC.

This chain joins TRBV28 and TRBJ2-1; 9 bases are shared with TRBD2. The CDR3 is 16 residues long. V was clipped by 9 bases and J by 0 bases; unmatched bases: 9. Germline CDR1 and CDR2: MDHEN and SYDVKM. In nucleotides, the CDR3 is TGTGCCAGTAAGGGCGGGAGGGCCAGCTCCTACAATGAGCAGTTCTTC. Protein: CASKGGRASSYNEQFF.